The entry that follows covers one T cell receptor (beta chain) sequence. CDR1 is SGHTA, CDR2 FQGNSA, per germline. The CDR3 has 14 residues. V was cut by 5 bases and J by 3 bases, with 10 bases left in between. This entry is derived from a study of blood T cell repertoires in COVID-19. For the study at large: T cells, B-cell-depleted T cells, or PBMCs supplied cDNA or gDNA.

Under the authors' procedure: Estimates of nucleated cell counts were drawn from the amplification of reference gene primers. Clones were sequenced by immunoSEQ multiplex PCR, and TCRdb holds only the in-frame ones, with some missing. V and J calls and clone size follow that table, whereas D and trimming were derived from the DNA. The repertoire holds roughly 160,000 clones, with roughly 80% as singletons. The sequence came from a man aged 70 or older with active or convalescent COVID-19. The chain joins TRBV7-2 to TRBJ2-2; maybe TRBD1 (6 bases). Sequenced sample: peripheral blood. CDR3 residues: CASSPYRDTGELFF. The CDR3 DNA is TGTGCCAGCAGCCCCTACAGGGACACCGGGGAGCTGTTTTTT.